This TCR beta chain was obtained from a study of cytomegalovirus exposure and HLA in healthy donors. Background on the study: The same platform was used for the 120 validation repertoires and the roughly 700 first-cohort repertoires, a later analysis reported. Whole-study findings and limits: The authors listed 164 TCR beta chains as cytomegalovirus-associated. Reported results showed that the classifier diagnosed cytomegalovirus status with high specificity and sensitivity.

Germline values: CDR1 KGHSH, CDR2 LQKENI. V gave up 6 bases and J gave up 6 bases; unmatched junction bases: 2. This CDR3 contains 12 residues. The assay was immunoSEQ multiplex PCR, and TCRdb's table has in-frame clones only and misses some. The sample has about 140,000 clones, 84% seen once. This clone showed up just once. Its specificity is not known. The sequenced sample was PBMCs. This chain uses TRBV18 with TRBJ2-1; the match to TRBD1 covers 7 bases. This clonotype originated in a woman aged 25 to 39 in good health and CMV-seronegative. CDR3 bases: TGTGCCAGCTCCGACAGGGCCAATGAGCAGTTCTTC. This translates into CASSDRANEQFF.